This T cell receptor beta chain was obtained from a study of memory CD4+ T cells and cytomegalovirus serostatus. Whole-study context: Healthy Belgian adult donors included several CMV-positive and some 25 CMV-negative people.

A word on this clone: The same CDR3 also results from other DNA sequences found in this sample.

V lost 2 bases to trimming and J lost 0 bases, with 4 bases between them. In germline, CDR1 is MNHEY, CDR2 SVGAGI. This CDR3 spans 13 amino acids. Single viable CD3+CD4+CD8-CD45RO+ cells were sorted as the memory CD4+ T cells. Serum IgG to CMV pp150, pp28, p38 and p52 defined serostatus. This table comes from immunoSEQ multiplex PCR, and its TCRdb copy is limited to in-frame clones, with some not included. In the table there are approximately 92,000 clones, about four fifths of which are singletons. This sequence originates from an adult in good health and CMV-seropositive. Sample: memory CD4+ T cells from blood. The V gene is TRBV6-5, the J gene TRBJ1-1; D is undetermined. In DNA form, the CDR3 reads TGTGCCAGCAGTTACAACCTGAACACTGAAGCTTTCTTT. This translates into CASSYNLNTEAFF.